The rows below give T cell receptor beta chains drawn from one sample of a study of cytomegalovirus exposure and HLA in healthy donors. Generated by immunoSEQ multiplex PCR, the TCRdb table keeps only in-frame clones and is missing some. The sample holds fewer than 200,000 clones, 65% to 80% seen once. Sequences were obtained from PBMCs. Receptors were obtained from a man aged 40-55 years in good health and CMV-seronegative. The CDR3 runs from the conserved cysteine through the conserved F or W. D genes are given only for firm matches. Size is stated for part of the rows, as once, few or many counts, or as a class when the clone is expanded.

-,TRBV6-1,TRBJ2-3,-,CASSQGSYTQYF,TGTGCCAGCAGTCAAGGGAGCTATACGCAGTATTTT
-,TRBV2,TRBJ2-4,-,CASRRTSLAKNIQYF,TGTGCCAGCAGACGGACAAGTCTAGCCAAAAACATTCAGTACTTC
few,TRBV6-5,TRBJ2-1,-,CASSRTGNEQFF,TGTGCCAGCAGCCGAACTGGTAATGAGCAGTTCTTC
once,TRBV6-6,TRBJ1-5,-,CASSLNLPPEPQHF,TGTGCCAGCAGTCTAAACCTCCCCCCGGAGCCCCAGCATTTT
once,TRBV18,TRBJ2-3,-,CASSRAWALDTDTQYF,TGTGCCAGCTCCCGCGCGTGGGCCCTTGACACAGATACGCAGTATTTT
-,TRBV5-6,TRBJ2-3,TRBD2,CASTLTSASDTQYF,TGTGCCAGCACCCTGACTAGCGCTTCAGATACGCAGTATTTT
few,TRBV27,TRBJ2-1,-,CASSTARGRRSYNEQFF,TGTGCCAGCAGCACCGCCCGAGGGAGGCGTTCCTACAATGAGCAGTTCTTC
few,TRBV5-4,TRBJ1-5,-,CASSQGGFSNQPQHF,TGTGCCAGCAGCCAAGGCGGGTTTAGCAATCAGCCCCAGCATTTT
once,TRBV27,TRBJ2-5,TRBD2,CASRGLGLGKETQYF,TGTGCCAGCAGGGGTCTAGGACTAGGAAAAGAGACCCAGTACTTC
once,TRBV7-9,TRBJ1-1,-,CASRGLNTEAFF,TGTGCCAGCAGGGGGCTGAACACTGAAGCTTTCTTT
few,TRBV11-3,TRBJ2-2,TRBD2,CASSLEMGGRTGELFF,TGTGCCAGCAGCTTAGAGATGGGAGGGAGGACCGGGGAGCTGTTTTTT
-,TRBV29-1,TRBJ2-5,-,CSVTLGADGETQYF,TGCAGCGTTACTCTGGGGGCCGACGGGGAGACCCAGTACTTC
-,TRBV5-1,TRBJ2-5,TRBD1,CASSWGTDQETQYF,TGCGCCAGCAGCTGGGGGACAGACCAAGAGACCCAGTACTTC
-,TRBV6-9,TRBJ2-7,-,CASSCGDRHEQYF,TGTGCCAGCAGCTGCGGAGACAGACACGAGCAGTACTTC
-,TRBV27,TRBJ2-3,TRBD2,CASSLSIQGGSLAPQYF,TGTGCCAGCAGTTTATCAATTCAAGGCGGGAGCCTTGCGCCGCAGTATTTT
-,TRBV2,TRBJ1-1,TRBD1,CASSSLQGDAEAFF,TGTGCCAGCAGTTCCCTCCAGGGGGACGCTGAAGCTTTCTTT
-,TRBV4-1,TRBJ2-2,-,CASSQGPGTGELFF,TGCGCCAGCAGCCAAGGCCCAGGGACCGGGGAGCTGTTTTTT
-,TRBV4-1,TRBJ2-7,TRBD2,CASSKPIGTSAPYEQYF,TGCGCCAGCAGCAAACCTATAGGGACTAGCGCACCCTACGAGCAGTACTTC
-,TRBV5-1,TRBJ2-7,TRBD2,CASSLGGIGYEQYF,TGCGCCAGCAGCCTGGGAGGGATCGGCTACGAGCAGTACTTC
-,TRBV5-1,TRBJ2-7,TRBD1,CASSSTGGPYEQYF,TGCGCCAGCAGCTCCACAGGGGGTCCCTACGAGCAGTACTTC
-,TRBV7-6,TRBJ2-6,-,CASSLVRRVSGANVLTF,TGTGCCAGCAGCTTAGTGAGACGGGTCTCTGGGGCCAACGTCCTGACTTTC
-,TRBV7-2,TRBJ1-1,TRBD1,CASRNTGTGGMNTEAFF,TGTGCCAGCAGGAATACTGGGACAGGGGGAATGAACACTGAAGCTTTCTTT
few,TRBV5-1,TRBJ2-1,-,CASSLGAGGTPSYNEQFF,TGCGCCAGCAGCTTGGGGGCAGGGGGGACCCCCTCCTACAATGAGCAGTTCTTC
-,TRBV5-1,TRBJ2-7,-,CASRAPSSYEQYF,TGCGCCAGCAGAGCGCCGAGCTCCTACGAGCAGTACTTC
-,TRBV28,TRBJ2-7,-,CASSLLAKYEQYF,TGTGCCAGCAGTTTGCTAGCGAAGTACGAGCAGTACTTC
-,TRBV7-9,TRBJ2-2,TRBD1,CASSLATGGTGELFF,TGTGCCAGCAGCTTAGCGACAGGGGGGACCGGGGAGCTGTTTTTT
-,TRBV15,TRBJ2-3,TRBD2,CATSPGGGADTQYF,TGTGCCACCAGCCCGGGCGGGGGTGCAGATACGCAGTATTTT
once,TRBV9,TRBJ1-3,TRBD1,CASAVGGTGNTIYF,TGTGCCAGCGCCGTAGGGGGCACGGGAAACACCATATATTTT
-,TRBV9,TRBJ2-1,TRBD1,CASSVRGQGNEQFF,TGTGCCAGCAGCGTAAGGGGACAGGGCAATGAGCAGTTCTTC
-,TRBV7-8,TRBJ2-5,-,CASSLGSRGSETQYF,TGTGCCAGCAGCTTAGGTTCCAGGGGCTCGGAGACCCAGTACTTC
-,TRBV7-9,TRBJ1-1,TRBD1,CSSSNRGLTEAFF,TGTTCCAGCAGCAACAGGGGGCTTACTGAAGCTTTCTTT
-,TRBV10-3,TRBJ2-5,-,CATASEGGSETQYF,TGTGCCACCGCATCAGAGGGGGGGTCGGAGACCCAGTACTTC